Shown below are 7 T cell receptor beta chains from a single sample sequenced in a study of blood T cell repertoires in COVID-19. The method was immunoSEQ multiplex PCR; TCRdb's version includes in-frame clones alone and lacks a portion of them. Of approximately 150,000 clones listed, around 87% were seen once; the top ten hold roughly 12%. The sequencing sample was made of PBMCs or T cells enriched from blood (not recorded which). These receptors were obtained from a man aged 55 to 70 who had recovered from COVID-19.

J is TRBJ2-3 and V is TRBV27, with 7 bases aligning to TRBD1. CDR1 and CDR2 (germline): MNHEY, SMNVEV (reference sequence). The CDR3 is made up of 15 amino acids. V shed 2 bases, J shed 3 bases, and the junction held 5 bases outside the gene matches. The CDR3 loop reads CASSLRGRETDTQYF. In nucleotides, the CDR3 is TGTGCCAGCAGTTTAAGGGGGCGCGAGACAGATACGCAGTATTTT.

The chain joins TRBV20-1 to TRBJ1-2; D is unclear. The CDR3 contains 9 residues. Per germline, CDR1 DFQATT and CDR2 SNEGSKA (reference sequence). The V end was cut by 5 bases, the J end by 7 bases, with 5 bases between. CDR3 in DNA: TGCAGTGCTCCATTTGGCTACACCTTC. It translates to CSAPFGYTF.

The chain couples TRBV15 to TRBJ2-3; 9 positions agree with TRBD1. Germline CDR1 reads LNHNV; CDR2 reads YYDKDF (reference sequence). The CDR3 sequence is 13 residues long. Germline trimming cut 4 bases from V and 6 bases from J; bases unmatched to any gene: 2. In nucleotides, the CDR3 is TGTGCCACCAGCAACAGGGGGCTTGATACGCAGTATTTT. This gives the protein CATSNRGLDTQYF.

The rearrangement uses TRBV14 and TRBJ1-2; D is perhaps TRBD1 (5 bases). Germline CDR1 SGHDN, CDR2 FVKESK. This CDR3 has 17 amino acids. With 4 bases removed from V and 8 bases from J, the gap between germline ends came to 26 bases. This CDR3 reads CASSPSVSPWGKEGYTF. In DNA form, the CDR3 reads TGTGCCAGCAGCCCCTCCGTATCCCCGTGGGGCAAGGAAGGCTACACCTTC.

V usage is TRBV12-3 or TRBV12-4 and J usage is TRBJ2-5, with TRBD1 matching 7 bases. V lost 3 bases to trimming and J lost 4 bases; unmatched junction nucleotides: 2. The CDR3 runs to 13 residues. CDR3 nucleotide sequence: TGTGCCAGCAGTTTGACAGGGCGAGAGACCCAGTACTTC. Amino acids: CASSLTGRETQYF.

The CDR3 spells CASSVQGLEAFF. DNA of the CDR3: TGTGCCAGCAGTGTTCAGGGATTAGAAGCTTTCTTT. The rearrangement joins TRBV2 to TRBJ1-1; tentatively, D is TRBD1 (5 bases). Trimming cost V 4 bases and J 8 bases, with 11 bases left between them. The germline CDR1 and CDR2 sequences are SNHLY and FYNNEI. This CDR3 spans 12 amino acids.

V and J are TRBV7-2 and TRBJ2-1; 7 bases match TRBD2. The CDR3 loop spans 13 amino acids. Per the germline V gene, CDR1 is SGHTA and CDR2 is FQGNSA. The V segment lost 8 bases and the J segment 5 bases; nucleotides outside the gene matches: 6. CDR3: CASAGAIHNEQFF. The CDR3 bases are TGTGCCAGCGCGGGAGCCATCCACAATGAGCAGTTCTTC.